This TCR beta chain was found in a study of cytotoxic CD8 clonotypes in ibrutinib-treated CLL. Germline-derived CDR1 and CDR2 are SGHRS and YFSETQ. This CDR3 has 14 amino acids. V lost 0 bases to trimming and J lost 1 base, with 7 bases between them. Repertoires were generated with immunoSEQ multiplex PCR, while TCRdb's copy carries only in-frame clones and drops some. The table includes some 290,000 clones, approximately 80% detected once. J is TRBJ2-5 and V is TRBV5-1; D not resolved. The sample consisted of PBMCs, taken before ibrutinib treatment. The clonotype originates from a human donor with chronic lymphocytic leukemia. The CDR3 DNA follows: TGCGCCAGCAGCTTGGTCGGCAGCCAAGAGACCCAGTACTTC. This sequence encodes CASSLVGSQETQYF.